The next 31 T cell receptor beta chains were all read from a single sample in a study of blood T cell repertoires in COVID-19. The protocol was immunoSEQ multiplex PCR, while the TCRdb copy is restricted to in-frame clones and leaves out a portion. The table includes over 600,000 clones, more than 80% detected once. Input material: peripheral blood. The receptors shown here come from a woman under 30 with acute or convalescent COVID-19.

V and J are TRBV7-3 and TRBJ1-5; 7 positions agree with TRBD1. CDR1 and CDR2 (germline): SGHTA, FQGTGA. The CDR3 loop spans 13 amino acids. V was clipped by 2 bases and J by 7 bases; unmatched bases: 2. Written as DNA, the CDR3 is TGTGCCAGCAGCTTACAACAGGGGCAGCCCCAGCATTTT. Translation: CASSLQQGQPQHF. Combining the CDR3 with reference TRBV7-3 and TRBJ1-5 gives the whole variable domain GAGVSQTPSNKVTEKGKYVELRCDPISGHTALYWYRQSLGQGPEFLIYFQGTGAADDSGLPNDRFFAVRPEGSVSTLKIQRTERGDSAVYLCASSLQQGQPQHFGDGTRLSIL.

The rearrangement joins TRBV6-2 or TRBV6-3 to TRBJ2-6; D not certain. There are 17 residues in the CDR3. Trimming cost V 4 bases and J 0 bases, with 13 bases left between them. Germline-derived CDR1 and CDR2 are MNHEY and SVGEGT. Written as DNA, the CDR3 is TGTGCCAGCAGTTCCACCCCCCCAGACTCTGGGGCCAACGTCCTGACTTTC. This translates into CASSSTPPDSGANVLTF.

The genes are TRBV5-6 and TRBJ2-7; TRBD1 might be the D (5 bases). Germline CDR1 reads SGHDT; CDR2 reads YYEEEE. The ends were cut back, 5 bases at V and 3 bases at J, with 9 bases in the middle. The CDR3 sequence is 12 residues long. The CDR3 reads CASSVQGYEQYF. The CDR3 region has the DNA TGTGCCAGCAGTGTTCAGGGCTACGAGCAGTACTTC.

The chain combines TRBV9 with TRBJ1-1, with a tentative D call TRBD1 (6 bases). The germline V and J ends were trimmed by 4 bases and 1 base, with 17 bases remaining between them. The CDR3 spans 16 residues. Germline V gene data show CDR1 as SGDLS and CDR2 as YYNGEE. CDR3 sequence reads: CASSPRGGDGNTEAFF. Here the CDR3 DNA reads TGTGCCAGCAGCCCAAGAGGGGGAGACGGGAACACTGAAGCTTTCTTT.

V gene TRBV6-2 or TRBV6-3 combines with J gene TRBJ1-5; 7 nucleotides agree with TRBD1. The CDR3 totals 15 residues. Trimming cost V 6 bases and J 5 bases; bases outside gene matches: 10. CDR1 is MNHEY and CDR2 is SVGEGT in the germline V gene. In DNA form, the CDR3 reads TGTGCCAGCAGCGGGCCGGGACAGCTACATCAGCCCCAGCATTTT. Amino acid sequence: CASSGPGQLHQPQHF.

The genes are TRBV11-2 and TRBJ2-7; 12 bases fit TRBD2. The ends lost 1 base at V and 6 bases at J; junction bases unmatched: 4. CDR3 length: 15 amino acids. Germline V gene sequence: CDR1 SGHAT, CDR2 FQNNGV. CDR3 sequence reads: CASSLGLAGGLEQYF. The CDR3 DNA is TGTGCCAGCAGCTTAGGGCTAGCGGGGGGGCTCGAGCAGTACTTC.

The V gene is TRBV7-2, the J gene TRBJ1-1; D ambiguous. Trimming shortened V by 7 bases and J by 0 bases, and 15 bases separated the two germline ends. This CDR3 has 15 residues. Germline-derived CDR1 and CDR2 are SGHTA and FQGNSA. CDR3 residues: CASTSLSVMNTEAFF. The CDR3 DNA sequence: TGTGCCAGCACCTCACTCTCGGTTATGAACACTGAAGCTTTCTTT.

V gene TRBV10-3 combines with J gene TRBJ2-7; 7 nucleotides align to TRBD2. The CDR3 has 14 residues. CDR1 and CDR2 from the germline V gene are ENHRY and SYGVKD. Unmatched junction bases numbered 15, after V lost 10 bases and J lost 6 bases. DNA of the CDR3: TGTGCCACCCGGCCAGGGAGCGGGGTTACCGAGCAGTACTTC. It specifies CATRPGSGVTEQYF.

The rearrangement links TRBV9 to TRBJ2-2; perhaps TRBD2 as D (5 bases). The CDR3 totals 14 residues. The germline CDR1 and CDR2 sequences are SGDLS and YYNGEE. V was pared by 4 bases and J by 4 bases, with 11 bases between. CDR3 bases: TGTGCCAGCAGCTCCCGAGGGTTCACCGGGGAGCTGTTTTTT. It encodes CASSSRGFTGELFF.

This clone appeared a single time. The chain combines TRBV5-1 with TRBJ2-3; 9 bases match TRBD1. Germline V gives CDR1 SGHRS, CDR2 YFSETQ. V shed 6 bases and J 3 bases; nucleotides not matched to a gene: 14. The CDR3 consists of 17 residues. CDR3 in DNA: TGCGCCAGCACCCCCCCCGCCGGGACAGGGAGGACAGATACGCAGTATTTT. Protein: CASTPPAGTGRTDTQYF.

This clone has just a few counts. J is TRBJ1-3 and V is TRBV5-5; the D gene is possibly TRBD1 (6 bases). The germline V gene has CDR1 SGHKS and CDR2 YYEKEE (reference sequence). V shed 7 bases and J shed 0 bases, with 23 bases lying between them. CDR3 length equals 18 residues. The CDR3 loop is CASAGDTDSSLSGNTIYF. DNA for the CDR3: TGTGCCAGCGCCGGGGACACCGACTCCTCTCTCTCTGGAAACACCATATATTTT.

The V call is TRBV5-1, the J call TRBJ1-2; D is unclear. The germline V and J ends were trimmed by 0 bases and 1 base, with 16 bases remaining between them. Germline assignment: CDR1 SGHRS and CDR2 YFSETQ. The CDR3 sequence is 17 residues long. The CDR3 DNA follows: TGCGCCAGCAGCTTGGCCTGGTGGTCCAGACTTAACTATGGCTACACCTTC. This gives the protein CASSLAWWSRLNYGYTF.

This sequence joins TRBV9 and TRBJ2-7; 9 bases match TRBD1. J gave up 3 bases and V 3 bases, and 7 bases lay outside the gene matches. Per germline, CDR1 SGDLS and CDR2 YYNGEE. CDR3 length: 15 amino acids. CDR3 nucleotides: TGTGCCAGCAGCGCCGGGACAGGGCTATTCTACGAGCAGTACTTC. Its protein product is CASSAGTGLFYEQYF.

In this sample, this clone turned up once. V is TRBV7-9 and J is TRBJ1-2; weak D call: TRBD1 (6 bases). This CDR3 comprises 15 residues. Germline-derived CDR1 and CDR2 are SEHNR and FQNEAQ (reference sequence). Trimming left V 5 bases short and J 1 base short, with 14 bases between. CDR3: CASSTTDRINYGYTF. CDR3 bases: TGTGCCAGCAGCACCACCGACAGGATTAACTATGGCTACACCTTC.

The table lists this clone with a count of one. This sequence joins TRBV6-5 and TRBJ1-2; the match to TRBD1 covers 8 bases. CDR3 length: 13 residues. Germline CDR1 and CDR2: MNHEY and SVGAGI. V trimming: 8 bases; J trimming: 4 bases; junction bases outside the gene matches: 6. The CDR3 here is CASWTGTTYGYTF. DNA of the CDR3: TGTGCCAGCTGGACAGGGACAACCTATGGCTACACCTTC.

This chain links TRBV19 with TRBJ2-7, with D perhaps matching TRBD1 (5 bases). This CDR3 region has 13 residues. Germline V gene data show CDR1 as LNHDA and CDR2 as SQIVND (reference sequence). V was cut by 8 bases and J by 3 bases, with 14 bases left in between. CDR3 sequence: CASSSDRVYEQYF. In DNA, the CDR3 is TGTGCCAGTTCCAGCGACAGAGTCTACGAGCAGTACTTC.

This chain joins TRBV19 and TRBJ1-6, with 8 bases fitting TRBD1. The CDR3 contains 15 residues. V gave up 5 bases and J gave up 7 bases; unmatched junction bases: 7. Per the germline V gene, CDR1 is LNHDA and CDR2 is SQIVND (reference sequence). The CDR3 nucleotides are TGTGCCAGTAGTCTTCGACAGGGGACAAATTCACCCCTCCACTTT. Translation gives CASSLRQGTNSPLHF. Based on the CDR3 plus reference TRBV19 and TRBJ1-6, the full variable domain is DGGITQSPKYLFRKEGQNVTLSCEQNLNHDAMYWYRQDPGQGLRLIYYSQIVNDFQKGDIAEGYSVSREKKESFPLTVTSAQKNPTAFYLCASSLRQGTNSPLHFGNGTRLTVT.

The chain joins TRBV25-1 to TRBJ2-2; TRBD2 agrees at 11 bases. Germline trimming cut 5 bases from V and 6 bases from J; bases unmatched to any gene: 8. The CDR3 runs to 16 residues. Per the germline V gene, CDR1 is MGHDK and CDR2 is SYGVNS. In nucleotides, the CDR3 is TGTGCCAGCAGTCGGTCACTAGCGGGGGTATCCGGGGAGCTGTTTTTT. Its translation is CASSRSLAGVSGELFF.

V and J are TRBV9 and TRBJ1-6; no clear D gene. The CDR3 totals 15 residues. Between the trimmed V and J ends, which lost 4 bases and 4 bases, there was a span of 12 bases. Looked up from germline, CDR1 is SGDLS and CDR2 is YYNGEE. The CDR3: CASSPREGYNSPLHF. The CDR3 nucleotides are TGTGCCAGCAGCCCCCGGGAAGGGTATAATTCACCCCTCCACTTT.

The rearrangement uses TRBV18 and TRBJ1-1; a possible D gene is TRBD1 (5 bases). Trimming stripped 3 bases from V and 4 bases from J, with 9 bases between. CDR1 is KGHSH and CDR2 is LQKENI in the germline V gene. The CDR3 sequence is 13 residues long. The CDR3 region is CASSPMTVTEAFF. The DNA of the CDR3 is TGTGCCAGCTCACCGATGACAGTCACTGAAGCTTTCTTT.

CDR3 loop: CASSPSGQSNYGYTF. CDR3 in DNA: TGTGCCAGCAGCCCTTCGGGACAGTCGAACTATGGCTACACCTTC. This chain links TRBV3-1 (or the pseudogene TRBV3-2) with TRBJ1-2, with 7 positions matching TRBD1. The CDR3 contains 15 residues. V shed 4 bases and J 2 bases; nucleotides not matched to a gene: 7. CDR1 is LGHDT, CDR2 YNNKEL, per germline (reference sequence).

V and J are TRBV5-1 and TRBJ1-6; D gene unclear. Germline CDR1 and CDR2: SGHRS and YFSETQ. The length of the CDR3 is 13 residues. Deletions cut 5 bases from V and 9 bases from J, with 12 bases between. CDR3 sequence: CASSQKRGSPLHF. CDR3 sequence (DNA): TGCGCCAGCAGTCAAAAACGGGGTTCACCCCTCCACTTT.

V usage is TRBV3-1 (or the pseudogene TRBV3-2) and J usage is TRBJ1-2, with 7 bases matching TRBD1. The germline V gene encodes CDR1 LGHDT and CDR2 YNNKEL (reference sequence). The CDR3 runs 15 residues. Trimming at V came to 4 bases and at J to 4 bases, leaving 9 bases not matched to a gene. CDR3 residues: CASSRGQLGAYGYTF. Written as DNA, the CDR3 is TGTGCCAGCAGCCGGGGACAGCTGGGGGCCTATGGCTACACCTTC.

The chain is built from TRBV2 and TRBJ2-7, with 8 bases matching TRBD2. The germline CDR1 and CDR2 sequences are SNHLY and FYNNEI. The CDR3 runs 15 residues. V lost 5 bases, J lost 6 bases, and 12 bases stayed unmatched. The CDR3: CASSPSGGMNSEQYF. The CDR3 coding sequence is TGTGCCAGCAGTCCCTCGGGGGGGATGAATTCCGAGCAGTACTTC.

Written as DNA, the CDR3 is TGTGCCAGCAGCTTATGGGCTAGTTCACTAGCGGGGAGACACACAGATACGCAGTATTTT. Translation gives CASSLWASSLAGRHTDTQYF. The rearrangement uses TRBV7-7 and TRBJ2-3; TRBD2 agrees at 10 bases. The V gene's germline CDR1 is SSHAT and CDR2 FNYEAQ (reference sequence). The CDR3 sequence is 20 residues long. V shed 2 bases and J 2 bases; nucleotides not matched to a gene: 16. The whole variable domain, remainder taken from reference TRBV7-7 and TRBJ2-3, is GAGVSQSPRYKVTKRGQDVTLRCDPISSHATLYWYQQALGQGPEFLTYFNYEAQPDKSGLPSDRFSAERPEGSISTLTIQRTEQRDSAMYRCASSLWASSLAGRHTDTQYFGPGTRLTVL.

The rearrangement uses TRBV5-5 and TRBJ1-1, with D hard to call. V gave up 0 bases and J gave up 5 bases, with 8 bases separating them. Germline V CDR1 and CDR2: SGHKS, YYEKEE (reference sequence). This CDR3 is 13 amino acids long. This CDR3 is CASSLVTKTEAFF. CDR3 coding DNA: TGTGCCAGCAGCTTGGTTACTAAGACTGAAGCTTTCTTT.

V usage is TRBV11-2 and J usage is TRBJ1-3, with 7 bases lining up with TRBD1. This CDR3 has 16 amino acids. Germline CDR1 SGHAT, CDR2 FQNNGV. V lost 4 bases to trimming and J lost 1 base; unmatched junction nucleotides: 7. The CDR3: CASSSSQGGSGNTIYF. In nucleotides, the CDR3 is TGTGCCAGCAGCTCGTCCCAGGGGGGTTCTGGAAACACCATATATTTT.

The chain carries TRBV4-1 and TRBJ1-4; 7 bases agree with TRBD1. The CDR3 has 12 residues. After removal of 1 base from V and 10 bases from J, the junction contained 0 bases not matched to a gene. The germline V gene encodes CDR1 MGHRA and CDR2 YSYEKL. The CDR3 spells CASSQGDRKLFF. In DNA form, the CDR3 reads TGCGCCAGCAGCCAAGGGGACAGAAAACTGTTTTTT.

The chain combines TRBV6-1 with TRBJ1-2, with a possible D match to TRBD1 (5 bases). Germline loops: CDR1 MNHNS, CDR2 SASEGT. Trimming removed 3 bases from V and 4 bases from J, with 12 bases in between. The CDR3 loop spans 14 amino acids. As DNA, the CDR3 is TGTGCCAGCAGTGACGGGGGGGGGAGCTATGGCTACACCTTC. Its protein is CASSDGGGSYGYTF.

V and J are TRBV28 and TRBJ1-5, with 7 nucleotides matching TRBD1. This CDR3 region has 11 residues. Germline V CDR1 and CDR2: MDHEN, SYDVKM. V was pared by 5 bases and J by 8 bases, with 0 bases of the junction left unmatched. CDR3 in amino acids: CASSQGEPQHF. CDR3 coding DNA: TGTGCCAGCAGTCAGGGGGAGCCCCAGCATTTT.

This clone has just a few counts. The V and J genes are TRBV7-2 and TRBJ1-2; no clear D. CDR1 and CDR2 (germline): SGHTA, FQGNSA. The CDR3 spans 17 residues. The ends were cut back, 1 base at V and 5 bases at J, with 20 bases in the middle. CDR3 bases: TGTGCCAGCAGCTTAGTAGTTTGGGCGGGAGGGAATTATGGCTACACCTTC. It codes for CASSLVVWAGGNYGYTF.